Following are 3 T cell receptor beta chains from one sample sequenced in a study of naive and memory T cell subsets. An oligonucleotide containing a UMI was ligated to the 3' end of TCR cDNA. The SP2 primer and nested alpha and beta constant region primers amplified ligated cDNA in four rounds. TCRdb reanalysed the 5' RACE reads using MiXCR and keeps one entry per CDR3 protein. The table shows some 60,000 distinct CDR3 sequences, with 6.5% to 9% occurring only once. Source of these receptors: a female donor in good health.

V is TRBV19 and J is TRBJ2-1; D not resolved. CDR1 is LNHDA and CDR2 is SQIVND in the germline V gene (reference sequence). Trimming pared 3 bases from V and 9 bases from J, leaving 12 bases between. The CDR3 is made up of 13 amino acids. CDR3 sequence reads: CASSIGGGIEQFF. The CDR3 DNA is TGTGCCAGTAGTATTGGTGGTGGCATTGAGCAGTTCTTC.

The chain has TRBV12-3 or TRBV12-4 and TRBJ2-1, with 7 bases lining up with TRBD1. The CDR3 covers 16 residues. V shed 2 bases, J shed 4 bases, and the junction held 8 bases outside the gene matches. The CDR3 nucleotides read TGTGCCAGCAGTTTAAATCAGGGGGTCCTTTACAATGAGCAGTTCTTC. Protein: CASSLNQGVLYNEQFF.

This clonotype was counted ten times or more. This chain joins TRBV30 and TRBJ2-7, with D perhaps given as TRBD1 or TRBD2 (5 bases each). The V end was cut by 2 bases, the J end by 3 bases, with 14 bases between. The length of the CDR3 is 14 residues. CDR1 GTSNPN and CDR2 SVGIG come from the germline V gene (reference sequence). DNA for the CDR3: TGTGCCTGGAGTTCAGGGACCATTAACTACGAGCAGTACTTC. Its translation is CAWSSGTINYEQYF.